This T cell receptor (beta chain) was captured in a study of cytomegalovirus exposure and HLA in healthy donors. This clone showed up just once. Its antigen is not identified. Study-level points and caveats: Prediction of most subjects' HLA-A and HLA-B alleles by TCR beta sequences was reportedly accurate. Presence/absence analyses rested on an assumption that sequencing depth was roughly uniform across donors.

Though probably carrying unrecorded immune exposures, donors were nominally healthy at sampling. The PCR ran on 60 Vbeta and 13 Jbeta primers. Here immunoSEQ multiplex PCR was the method, and the copy in TCRdb shows in-frame clones only, minus some. The sample carries 95,000 to 150,000 clones, 75% to 85% recorded once. This receptor was identified in a man aged 35 to 55 in good health and CMV-seronegative. Specimen: PBMCs.

DNA of the CDR3: TGTGCCAGCAGCTTTGGGGGACTTCCCAATGAGCAGTTCTTC. Translated: CASSFGGLPNEQFF. The chain couples TRBV5-8 to TRBJ2-1; the D gene is possibly TRBD2 (6 bases). V was pared by 2 bases and J by 6 bases, with 12 bases between. CDR1 and CDR2 (germline): SGHTS, YDEGEE. The length of the CDR3 is 14 residues.